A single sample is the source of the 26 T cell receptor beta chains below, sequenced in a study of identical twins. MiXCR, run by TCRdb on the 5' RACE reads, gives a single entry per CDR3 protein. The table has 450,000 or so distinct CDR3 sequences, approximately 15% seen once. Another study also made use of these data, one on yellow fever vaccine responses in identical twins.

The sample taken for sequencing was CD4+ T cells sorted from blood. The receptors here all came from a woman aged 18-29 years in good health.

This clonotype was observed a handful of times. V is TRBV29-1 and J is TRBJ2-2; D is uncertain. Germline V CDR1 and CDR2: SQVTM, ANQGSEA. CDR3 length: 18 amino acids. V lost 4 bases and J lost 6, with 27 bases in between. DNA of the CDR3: TGCAGCGTTGGCGGTCAGGAGAGAGGATCTGGAGTCGCCGGGGAGCTGTTTTTT. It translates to CSVGGQERGSGVAGELFF.

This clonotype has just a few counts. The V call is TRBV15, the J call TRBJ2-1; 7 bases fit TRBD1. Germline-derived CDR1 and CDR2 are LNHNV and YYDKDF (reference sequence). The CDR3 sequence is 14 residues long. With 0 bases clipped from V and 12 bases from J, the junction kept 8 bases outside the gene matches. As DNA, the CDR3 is TGTGCCACCAGCAGAGATCGACAGGGTGGGCGGCAGTTCTTC. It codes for CATSRDRQGGRQFF. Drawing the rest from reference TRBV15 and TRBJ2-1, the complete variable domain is DAMVIQNPRYQVTQFGKPVTLSCSQTLNHNVMYWYQQKSSQAPKLLFHYYDKDFNNEADTPDNFQSRRPNTSFCFLDIRSPGLGDTAMYLCATSRDRQGGRQFFGPGTRLTVL.

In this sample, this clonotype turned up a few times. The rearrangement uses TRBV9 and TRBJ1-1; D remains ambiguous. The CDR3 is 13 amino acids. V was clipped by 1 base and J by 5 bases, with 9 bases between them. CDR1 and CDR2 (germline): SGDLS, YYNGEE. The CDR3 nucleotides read TGTGCCAGCAGCGTACGGCCGGGGACTGAAGCTTTCTTT. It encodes CASSVRPGTEAFF.

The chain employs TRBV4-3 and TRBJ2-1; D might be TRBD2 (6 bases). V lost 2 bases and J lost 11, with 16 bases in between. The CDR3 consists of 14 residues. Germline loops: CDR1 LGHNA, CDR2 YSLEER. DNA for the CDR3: TGCGCCAGCAGCCAAACATGGGTGCGGGGAAAGCAGTTCTTC. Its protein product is CASSQTWVRGKQFF.

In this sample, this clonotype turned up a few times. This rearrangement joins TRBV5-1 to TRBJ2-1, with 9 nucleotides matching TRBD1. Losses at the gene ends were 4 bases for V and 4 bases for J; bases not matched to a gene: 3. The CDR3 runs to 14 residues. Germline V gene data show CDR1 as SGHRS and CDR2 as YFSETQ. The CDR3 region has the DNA TGCGCCAGCAGCGCCGGACAGGGGTACAATGAGCAGTTCTTC. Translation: CASSAGQGYNEQFF.

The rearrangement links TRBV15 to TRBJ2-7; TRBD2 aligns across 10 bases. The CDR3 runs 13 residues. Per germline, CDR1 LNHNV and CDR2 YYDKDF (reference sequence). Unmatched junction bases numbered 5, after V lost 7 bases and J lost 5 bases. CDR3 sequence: CATTLAGANEQYF. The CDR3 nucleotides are TGTGCCACCACCCTAGCGGGAGCAAACGAGCAGTACTTC.

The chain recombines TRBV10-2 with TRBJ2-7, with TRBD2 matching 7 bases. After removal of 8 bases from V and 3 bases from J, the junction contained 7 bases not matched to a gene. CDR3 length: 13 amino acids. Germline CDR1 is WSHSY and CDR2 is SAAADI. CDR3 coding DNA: TGCGCCAGCTCCGGGGACTACTACTACGAGCAGTACTTC. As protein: CASSGDYYYEQYF.

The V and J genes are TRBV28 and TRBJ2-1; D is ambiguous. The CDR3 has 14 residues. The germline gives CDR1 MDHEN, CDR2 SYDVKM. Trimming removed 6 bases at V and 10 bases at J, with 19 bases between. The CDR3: CASRSPGSPAEQFF. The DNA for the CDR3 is TGTGCCAGCAGGTCCCCCGGGTCGCCGGCAGAGCAGTTCTTC.

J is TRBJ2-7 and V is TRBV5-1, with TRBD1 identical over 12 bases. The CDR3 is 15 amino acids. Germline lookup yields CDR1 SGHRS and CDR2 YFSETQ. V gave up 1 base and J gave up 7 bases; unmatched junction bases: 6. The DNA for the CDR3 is TGCGCCAGCAGCTTGAGGGGACAGGGGGCGGCTGAGCAGTACTTC. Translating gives CASSLRGQGAAEQYF.

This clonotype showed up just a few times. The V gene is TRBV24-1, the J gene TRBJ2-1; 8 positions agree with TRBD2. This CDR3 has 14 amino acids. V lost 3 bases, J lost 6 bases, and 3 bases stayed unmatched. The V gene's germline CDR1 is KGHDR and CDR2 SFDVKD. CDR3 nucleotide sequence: TGTGCCACCAGTGATCCCGGGACTAGCAATGAGCAGTTCTTC. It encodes CATSDPGTSNEQFF.

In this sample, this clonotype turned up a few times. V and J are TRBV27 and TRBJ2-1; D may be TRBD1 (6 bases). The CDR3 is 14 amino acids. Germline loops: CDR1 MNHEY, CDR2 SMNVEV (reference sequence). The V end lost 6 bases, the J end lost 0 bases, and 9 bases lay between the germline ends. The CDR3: CASRQGRSYNEQFF. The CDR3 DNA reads TGTGCCAGCAGACAGGGACGCTCCTACAATGAGCAGTTCTTC.

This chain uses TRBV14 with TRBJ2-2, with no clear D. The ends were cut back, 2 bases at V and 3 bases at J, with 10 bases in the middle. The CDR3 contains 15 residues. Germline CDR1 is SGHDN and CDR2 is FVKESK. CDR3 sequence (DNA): TGTGCCAGCAGCCAATTGGATCGTGACACCGGGGAGCTGTTTTTT. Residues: CASSQLDRDTGELFF.

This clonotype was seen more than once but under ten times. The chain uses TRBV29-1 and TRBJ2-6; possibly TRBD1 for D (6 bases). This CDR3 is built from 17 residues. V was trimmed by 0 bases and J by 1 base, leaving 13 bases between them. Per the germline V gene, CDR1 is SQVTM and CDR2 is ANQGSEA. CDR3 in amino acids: CSVEDRGAVSGANVLTF. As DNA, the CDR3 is TGCAGCGTTGAAGACAGGGGCGCAGTTTCTGGGGCCAACGTCCTGACTTTC.

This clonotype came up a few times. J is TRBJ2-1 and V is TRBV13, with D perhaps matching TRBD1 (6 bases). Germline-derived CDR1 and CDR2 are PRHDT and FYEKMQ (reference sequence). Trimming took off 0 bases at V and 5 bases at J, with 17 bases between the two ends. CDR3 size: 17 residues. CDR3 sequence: CASSLGRFRNRDNEQFF. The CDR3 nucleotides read TGTGCCAGCAGCTTAGGCCGATTTCGTAACAGGGACAATGAGCAGTTCTTC.

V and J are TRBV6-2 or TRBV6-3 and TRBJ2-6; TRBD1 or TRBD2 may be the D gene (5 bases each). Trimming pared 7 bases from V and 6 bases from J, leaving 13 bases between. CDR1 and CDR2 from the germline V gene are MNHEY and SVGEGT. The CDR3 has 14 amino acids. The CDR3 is CASTQGGQANVLTF. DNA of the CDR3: TGTGCCAGCACCCAAGGAGGACAGGCCAACGTCCTGACTTTC.

CDR3 loop: CASSPSGTGGSEQYF. CDR3 sequence (DNA): TGTGCCAGCAGTCCCTCCGGGACAGGGGGCTCCGAGCAGTACTTC. The chain is built from TRBV27 and TRBJ2-7, with TRBD1 matching 12 bases. Germline CDR1 and CDR2: MNHEY and SMNVEV (reference sequence). CDR3 length equals 15 residues. The V gene end was trimmed by 5 bases and the J gene end by 6 bases; junction bases not matched to a gene: 8.

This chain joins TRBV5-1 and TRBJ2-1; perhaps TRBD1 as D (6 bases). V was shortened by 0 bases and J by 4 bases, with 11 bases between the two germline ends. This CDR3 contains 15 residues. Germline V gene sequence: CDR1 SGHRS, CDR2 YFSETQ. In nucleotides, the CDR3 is TGCGCCAGCAGCTTGGACGGGACACCTTACAATGAGCAGTTCTTC. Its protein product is CASSLDGTPYNEQFF.

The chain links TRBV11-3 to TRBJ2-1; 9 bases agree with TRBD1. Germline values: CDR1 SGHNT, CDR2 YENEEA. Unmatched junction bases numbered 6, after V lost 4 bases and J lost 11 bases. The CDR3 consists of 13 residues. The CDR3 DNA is TGTGCCAGCAGCTCACAGGGGGCCCATAAGCAGTTCTTC. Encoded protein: CASSSQGAHKQFF.

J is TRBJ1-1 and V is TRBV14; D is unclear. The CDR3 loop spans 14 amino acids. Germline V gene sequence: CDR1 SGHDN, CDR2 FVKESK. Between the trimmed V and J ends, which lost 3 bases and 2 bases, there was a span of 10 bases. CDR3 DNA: TGTGCCAGCAGCCAGGTTTGGGTAAACACTGAAGCTTTCTTT. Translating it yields CASSQVWVNTEAFF. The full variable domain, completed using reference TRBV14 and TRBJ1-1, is EAGVTQFPSHSVIEKGQTVTLRCDPISGHDNLYWYRRVMGKEIKFLLHFVKESKQDESGMPNNRFLAERTGGTYSTLKVQPAELEDSGVYFCASSQVWVNTEAFFGQGTRLTVV.

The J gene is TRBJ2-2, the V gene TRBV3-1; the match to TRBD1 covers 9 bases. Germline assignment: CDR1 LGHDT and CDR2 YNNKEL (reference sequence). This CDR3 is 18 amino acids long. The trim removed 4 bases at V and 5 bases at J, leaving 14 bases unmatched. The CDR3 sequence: CASSRSGQGFTATGELFF. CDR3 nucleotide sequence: TGTGCCAGCAGCCGTTCTGGACAGGGGTTTACGGCTACCGGGGAGCTGTTTTTT.

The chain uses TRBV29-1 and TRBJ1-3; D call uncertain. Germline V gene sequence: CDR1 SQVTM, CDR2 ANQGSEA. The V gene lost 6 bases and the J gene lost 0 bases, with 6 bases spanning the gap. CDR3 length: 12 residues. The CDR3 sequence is CSVGLSGNTIYF. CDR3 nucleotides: TGCAGCGTGGGCCTCTCTGGAAACACCATATATTTT.

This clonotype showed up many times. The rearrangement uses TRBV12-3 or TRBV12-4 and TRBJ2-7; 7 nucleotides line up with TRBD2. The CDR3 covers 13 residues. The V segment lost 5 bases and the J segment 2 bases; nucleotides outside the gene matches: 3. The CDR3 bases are TGTGCCAGCAGTGCTCTAGCGGCCTACGAGCAGTACTTC. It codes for CASSALAAYEQYF.

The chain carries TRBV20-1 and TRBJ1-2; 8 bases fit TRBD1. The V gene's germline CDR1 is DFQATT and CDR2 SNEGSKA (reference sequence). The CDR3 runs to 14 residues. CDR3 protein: CSAGQDDFSYGYTF. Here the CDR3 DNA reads TGCAGCGCGGGACAGGATGATTTTTCCTATGGCTACACCTTC.

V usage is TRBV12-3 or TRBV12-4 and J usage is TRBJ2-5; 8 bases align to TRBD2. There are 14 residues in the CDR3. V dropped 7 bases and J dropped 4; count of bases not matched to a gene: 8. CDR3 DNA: TGTGCCAGCACGACGAGCGGGGGAGGAGAGACCCAGTACTTC. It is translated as CASTTSGGGETQYF.

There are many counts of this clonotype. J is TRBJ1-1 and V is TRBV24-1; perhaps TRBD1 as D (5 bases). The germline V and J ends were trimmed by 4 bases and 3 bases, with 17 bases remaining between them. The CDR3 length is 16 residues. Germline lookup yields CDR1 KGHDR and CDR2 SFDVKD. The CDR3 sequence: CATSEPVMGGYTEAFF. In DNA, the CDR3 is TGTGCCACCAGTGAACCGGTGATGGGGGGTTACACTGAAGCTTTCTTT.

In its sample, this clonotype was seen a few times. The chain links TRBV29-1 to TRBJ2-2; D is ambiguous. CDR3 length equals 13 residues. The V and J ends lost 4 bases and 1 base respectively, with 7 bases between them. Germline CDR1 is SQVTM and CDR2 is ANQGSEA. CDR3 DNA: TGCAGCGTTGTAATCGGGAACACCGGGGAGCTGTTTTTT. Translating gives CSVVIGNTGELFF.